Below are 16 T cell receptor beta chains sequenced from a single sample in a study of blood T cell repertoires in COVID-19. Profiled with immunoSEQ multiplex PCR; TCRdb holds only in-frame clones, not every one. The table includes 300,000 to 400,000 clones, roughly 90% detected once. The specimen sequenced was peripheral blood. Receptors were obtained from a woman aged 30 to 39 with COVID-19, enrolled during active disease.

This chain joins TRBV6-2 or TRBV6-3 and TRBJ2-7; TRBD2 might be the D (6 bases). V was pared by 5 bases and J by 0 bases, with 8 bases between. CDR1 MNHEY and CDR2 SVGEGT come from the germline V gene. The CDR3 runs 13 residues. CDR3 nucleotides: TGTGCCAGCAGTCGGGAGAGCTCCTACGAGCAGTACTTC. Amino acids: CASSRESSYEQYF.

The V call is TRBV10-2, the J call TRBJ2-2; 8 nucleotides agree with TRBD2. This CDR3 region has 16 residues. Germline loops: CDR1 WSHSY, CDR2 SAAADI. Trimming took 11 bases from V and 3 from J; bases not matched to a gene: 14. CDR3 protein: CAAKGGLAWDTGELFF. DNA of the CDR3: TGCGCCGCTAAAGGAGGACTAGCTTGGGACACCGGGGAGCTGTTTTTT.

The CDR3 bases are TGTGCCAGTGCGGCGGGGGGGCCAAATGAGCAGTTCTTC. It translates to CASAAGGPNEQFF. The rearrangement uses TRBV27 and TRBJ2-1; 9 nucleotides line up with TRBD2. Per germline, CDR1 MNHEY and CDR2 SMNVEV (reference sequence). This CDR3 is built from 13 residues. Trimming removed 9 bases from V and 7 bases from J; junction bases left unmatched: 7.

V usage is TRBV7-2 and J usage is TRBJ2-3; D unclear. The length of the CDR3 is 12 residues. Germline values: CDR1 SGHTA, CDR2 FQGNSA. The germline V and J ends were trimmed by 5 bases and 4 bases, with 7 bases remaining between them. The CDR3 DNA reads TGTGCCAGCAGCCCCCGGGCAGATACGCAGTATTTT. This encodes CASSPRADTQYF.

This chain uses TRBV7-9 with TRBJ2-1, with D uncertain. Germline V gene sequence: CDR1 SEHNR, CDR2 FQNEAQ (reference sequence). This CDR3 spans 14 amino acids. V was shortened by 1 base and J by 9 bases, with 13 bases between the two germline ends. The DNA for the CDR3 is TGTGCCAGCAGCTTAGAAACCCGGGTGGCTGAGCAGTTCTTC. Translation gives CASSLETRVAEQFF.

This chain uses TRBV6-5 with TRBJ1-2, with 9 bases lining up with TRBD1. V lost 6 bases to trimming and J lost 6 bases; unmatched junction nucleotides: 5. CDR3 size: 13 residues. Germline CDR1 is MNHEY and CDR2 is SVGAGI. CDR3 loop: CASSPDRGDGYTF. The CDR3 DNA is TGTGCCAGCAGCCCGGACAGGGGCGATGGCTACACCTTC.

CDR3 in amino acids: CSADGGADGNTIYF. CDR3 in DNA: TGCAGCGCCGACGGGGGGGCGGACGGAAACACCATATATTTT. The genes are TRBV29-1 and TRBJ1-3, with D perhaps TRBD1 (6 bases). Trimming left V 7 bases short and J 4 bases short, with 17 bases between. The CDR3 totals 14 residues. CDR1 is SQVTM and CDR2 is ANQGSEA in the germline V gene. Variable domain in full (rest from reference TRBV29-1 and TRBJ1-3): SAVISQKPSRDICQRGTSLTIQCQVDSQVTMMFWYRQQPGQSLTLIATANQGSEATYESGFVIDKFPISRPNLTFSTLTVSNMSPEDSSIYLCSADGGADGNTIYFGEGSWLTVV.

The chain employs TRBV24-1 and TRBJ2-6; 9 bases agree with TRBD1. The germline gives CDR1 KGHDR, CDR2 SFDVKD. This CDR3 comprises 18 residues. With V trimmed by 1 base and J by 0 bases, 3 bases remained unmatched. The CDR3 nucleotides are TGTGCCACCAGTGATTTAGGGACAGGGAACTCTGGGGCCAACGTCCTGACTTTC. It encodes CATSDLGTGNSGANVLTF.

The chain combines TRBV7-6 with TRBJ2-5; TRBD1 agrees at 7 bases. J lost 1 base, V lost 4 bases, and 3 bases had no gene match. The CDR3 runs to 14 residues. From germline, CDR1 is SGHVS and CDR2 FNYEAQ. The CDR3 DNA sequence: TGTGCCAGCAGCTCCGGGACAGTCCAAGAGACCCAGTACTTC. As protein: CASSSGTVQETQYF.

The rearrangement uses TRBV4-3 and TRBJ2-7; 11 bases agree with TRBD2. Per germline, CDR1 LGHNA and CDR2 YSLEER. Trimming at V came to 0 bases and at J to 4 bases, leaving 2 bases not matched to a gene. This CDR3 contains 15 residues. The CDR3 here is CASSQEWTSGYEQYV. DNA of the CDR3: TGCGCCAGCAGCCAAGAATGGACTAGCGGGTACGAGCAGTACGTC.

The CDR3 is CATSRELSTEAFF. The DNA for the CDR3 is TGTGCCACCAGCAGGGAGTTGAGCACTGAAGCTTTCTTT. The genes are TRBV15 and TRBJ1-1; D gene uncertain. This CDR3 is 13 amino acids long. V was trimmed by 3 bases and J by 4 bases, leaving 9 bases between them. Per germline, CDR1 LNHNV and CDR2 YYDKDF (reference sequence).

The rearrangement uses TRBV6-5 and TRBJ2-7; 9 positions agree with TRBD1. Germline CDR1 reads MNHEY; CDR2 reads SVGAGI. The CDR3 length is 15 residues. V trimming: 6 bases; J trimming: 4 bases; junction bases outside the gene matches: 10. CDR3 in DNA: TGTGCCAGCAGCTTAGGCAACAGGGGGCTGTACGAGCAGTACTTC. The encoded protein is CASSLGNRGLYEQYF.

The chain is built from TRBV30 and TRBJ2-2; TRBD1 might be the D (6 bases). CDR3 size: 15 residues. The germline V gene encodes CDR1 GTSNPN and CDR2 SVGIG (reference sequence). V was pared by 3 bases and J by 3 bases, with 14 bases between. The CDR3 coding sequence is TGTGCCTGGAGCCTTCCAGGGGATTACACCGGGGAGCTGTTTTTT. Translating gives CAWSLPGDYTGELFF.

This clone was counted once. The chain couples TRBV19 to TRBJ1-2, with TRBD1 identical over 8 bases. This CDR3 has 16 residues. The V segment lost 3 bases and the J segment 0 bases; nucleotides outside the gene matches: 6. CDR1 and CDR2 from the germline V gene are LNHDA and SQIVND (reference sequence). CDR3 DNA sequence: TGTGCCAGTAGTATGGGGACAGGCCACCCTAACTATGGCTACACCTTC. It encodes CASSMGTGHPNYGYTF.

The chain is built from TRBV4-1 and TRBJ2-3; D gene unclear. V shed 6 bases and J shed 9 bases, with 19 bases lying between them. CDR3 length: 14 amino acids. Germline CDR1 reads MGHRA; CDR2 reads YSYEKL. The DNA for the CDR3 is TGCGCCAGCAGTGCACGGAACGAAGGAGAGACGCAGTATTTT. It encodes CASSARNEGETQYF.

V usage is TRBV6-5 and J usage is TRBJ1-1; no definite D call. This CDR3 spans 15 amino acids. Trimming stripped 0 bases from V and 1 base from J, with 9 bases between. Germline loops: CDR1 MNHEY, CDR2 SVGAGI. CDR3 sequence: CASSYSPEANTEAFF. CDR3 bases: TGTGCCAGCAGTTACTCCCCCGAGGCGAACACTGAAGCTTTCTTT.